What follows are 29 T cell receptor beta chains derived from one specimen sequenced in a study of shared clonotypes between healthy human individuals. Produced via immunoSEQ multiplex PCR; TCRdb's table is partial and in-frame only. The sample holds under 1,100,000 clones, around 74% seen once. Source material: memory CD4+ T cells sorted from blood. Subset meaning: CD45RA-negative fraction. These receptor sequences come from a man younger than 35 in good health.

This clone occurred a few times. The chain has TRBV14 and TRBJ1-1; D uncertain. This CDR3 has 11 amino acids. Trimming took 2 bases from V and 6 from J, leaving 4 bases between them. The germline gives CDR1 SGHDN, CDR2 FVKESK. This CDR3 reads CASSQNSEAFF. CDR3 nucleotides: TGTGCCAGCAGCCAAAACTCTGAAGCTTTCTTT.

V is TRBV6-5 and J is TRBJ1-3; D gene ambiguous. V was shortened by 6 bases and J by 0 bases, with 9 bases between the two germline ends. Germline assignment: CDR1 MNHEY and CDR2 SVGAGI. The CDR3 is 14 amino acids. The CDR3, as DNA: TGTGCCAGCAGACTTACCGACTCTGGAAACACCATATATTTT. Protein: CASRLTDSGNTIYF.

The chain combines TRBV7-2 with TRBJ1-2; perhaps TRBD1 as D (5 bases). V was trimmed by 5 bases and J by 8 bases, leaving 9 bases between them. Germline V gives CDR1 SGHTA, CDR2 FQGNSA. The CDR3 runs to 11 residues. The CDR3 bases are TGTGCCAGCAGCCCAGGGTACGGCTACACCTTC. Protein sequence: CASSPGYGYTF. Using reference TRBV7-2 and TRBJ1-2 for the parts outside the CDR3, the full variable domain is GAGVSQSPSNKVTEKGKDVELRCDPISGHTALYWYRQSLGQGLEFLIYFQGNSAPDKSGLPSDRFSAERTGGSVSTLTIQRTQQEDSAVYLCASSPGYGYTFGSGTRLTVV.

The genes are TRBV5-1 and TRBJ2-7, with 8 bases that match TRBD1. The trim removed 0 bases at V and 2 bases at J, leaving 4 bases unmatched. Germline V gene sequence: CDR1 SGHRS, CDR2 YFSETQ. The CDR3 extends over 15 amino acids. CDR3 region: CASSLAGTGAYEQYF. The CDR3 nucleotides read TGCGCCAGCAGCTTGGCCGGGACAGGAGCCTACGAGCAGTACTTC.

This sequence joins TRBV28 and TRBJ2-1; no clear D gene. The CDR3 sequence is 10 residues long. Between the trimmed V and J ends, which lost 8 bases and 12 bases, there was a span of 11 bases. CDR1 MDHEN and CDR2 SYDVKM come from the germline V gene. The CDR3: CASGAVPQFF. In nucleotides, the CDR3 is TGTGCCAGCGGCGCGGTACCGCAGTTCTTC.

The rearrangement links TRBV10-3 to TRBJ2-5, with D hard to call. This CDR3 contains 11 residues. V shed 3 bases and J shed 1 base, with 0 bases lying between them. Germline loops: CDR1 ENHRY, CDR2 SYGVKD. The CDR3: CAISDQETQYF. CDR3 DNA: TGTGCCATCAGTGACCAAGAGACCCAGTACTTC.

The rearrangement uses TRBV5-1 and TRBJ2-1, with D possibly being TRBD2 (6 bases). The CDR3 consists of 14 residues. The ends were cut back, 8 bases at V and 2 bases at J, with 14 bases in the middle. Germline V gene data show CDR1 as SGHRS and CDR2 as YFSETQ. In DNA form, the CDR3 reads TGCGCCAGTGGCGGGGACGGCACCTACAATGAGCAGTTCTTC. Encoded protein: CASGGDGTYNEQFF.

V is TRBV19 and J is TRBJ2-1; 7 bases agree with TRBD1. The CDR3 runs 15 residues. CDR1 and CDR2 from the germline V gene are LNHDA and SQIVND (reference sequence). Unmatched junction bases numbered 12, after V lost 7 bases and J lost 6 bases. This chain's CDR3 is CASTRQGGFFNEQFF. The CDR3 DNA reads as TGTGCCAGTACCCGACAGGGCGGGTTTTTCAATGAGCAGTTCTTC.

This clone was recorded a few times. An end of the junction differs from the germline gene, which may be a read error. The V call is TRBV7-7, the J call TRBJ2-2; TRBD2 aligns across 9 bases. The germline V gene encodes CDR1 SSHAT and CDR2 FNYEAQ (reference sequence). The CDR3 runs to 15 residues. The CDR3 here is CASSPGLAYTGELFF. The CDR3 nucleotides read TGTGCTAGCAGTCCGGGACTAGCCTACACCGGGGAGCTGTTTTTT. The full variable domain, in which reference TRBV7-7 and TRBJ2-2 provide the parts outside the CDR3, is GAGVSQSPRYKVTKRGQDVTLRCDPISSHATLYWYQQALGQGPEFLTYFNYEAQPDKSGLPSDRFSAERPEGSISTLTIQRTEQRDSAMYRCASSPGLAYTGELFFGEGSRLTVL.

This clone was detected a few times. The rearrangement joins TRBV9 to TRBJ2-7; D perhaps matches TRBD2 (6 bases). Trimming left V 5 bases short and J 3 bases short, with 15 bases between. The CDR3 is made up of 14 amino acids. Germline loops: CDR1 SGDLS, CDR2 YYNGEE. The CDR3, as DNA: TGTGCCAGCAGTGCTAGGCGGGGAGGCTACGAGCAGTACTTC. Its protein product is CASSARRGGYEQYF.

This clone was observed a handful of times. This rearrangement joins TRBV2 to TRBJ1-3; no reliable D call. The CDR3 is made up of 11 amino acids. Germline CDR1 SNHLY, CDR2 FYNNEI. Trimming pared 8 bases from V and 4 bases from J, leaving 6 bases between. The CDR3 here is CASGVGNTIYF. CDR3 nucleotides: TGTGCCAGCGGTGTAGGAAACACCATATATTTT.

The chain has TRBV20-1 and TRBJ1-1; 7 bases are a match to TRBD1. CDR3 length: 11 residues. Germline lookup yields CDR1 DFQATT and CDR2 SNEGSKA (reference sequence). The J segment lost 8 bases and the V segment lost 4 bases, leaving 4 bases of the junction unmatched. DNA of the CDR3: TGCAGTGCTATTAAGACAGGGGAAGCTTTCTTT. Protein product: CSAIKTGEAFF.

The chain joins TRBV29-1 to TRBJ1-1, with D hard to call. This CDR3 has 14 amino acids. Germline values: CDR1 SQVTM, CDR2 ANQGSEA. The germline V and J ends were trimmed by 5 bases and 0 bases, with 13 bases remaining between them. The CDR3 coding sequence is TGCAGCGTTAGATTCGCAGGCATGAACACTGAAGCTTTCTTT. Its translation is CSVRFAGMNTEAFF.

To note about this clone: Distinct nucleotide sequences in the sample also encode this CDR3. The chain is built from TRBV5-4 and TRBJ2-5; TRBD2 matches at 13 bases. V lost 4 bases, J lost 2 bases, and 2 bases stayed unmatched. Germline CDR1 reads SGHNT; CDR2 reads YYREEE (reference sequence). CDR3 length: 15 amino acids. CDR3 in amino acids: CASSRTSGGQETQYF. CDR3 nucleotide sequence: TGTGCCAGCAGCCGGACTAGCGGGGGACAAGAGACCCAGTACTTC.

The CDR3 sequence: CASSGAFRRLPNEKLFF. The CDR3 region has the DNA TGTGCCAGCAGTGGTGCCTTCCGTAGGTTGCCTAATGAAAAACTGTTTTTT. The gene calls are TRBV2 and TRBJ1-4, with D uncertain. The V and J ends lost 4 bases and 3 bases respectively, with 18 bases between them. Germline CDR1 is SNHLY and CDR2 is FYNNEI. This CDR3 is 17 amino acids long.

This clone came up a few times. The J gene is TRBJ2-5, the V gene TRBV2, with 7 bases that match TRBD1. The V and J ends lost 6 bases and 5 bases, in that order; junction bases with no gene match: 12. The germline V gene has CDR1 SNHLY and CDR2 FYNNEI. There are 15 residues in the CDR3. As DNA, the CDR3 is TGTGCCAGCAGCGCAGCTGGGACAGCCGTTGAGACCCAGTACTTC. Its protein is CASSAAGTAVETQYF.

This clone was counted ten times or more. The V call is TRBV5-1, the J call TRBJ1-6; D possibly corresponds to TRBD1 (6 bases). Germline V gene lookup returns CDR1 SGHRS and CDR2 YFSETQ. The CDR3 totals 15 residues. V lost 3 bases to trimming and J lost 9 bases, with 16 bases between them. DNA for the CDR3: TGCGCCAGCAGCTACGGGGGCGAGCTCGGTTCACCCCTCCACTTT. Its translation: CASSYGGELGSPLHF.

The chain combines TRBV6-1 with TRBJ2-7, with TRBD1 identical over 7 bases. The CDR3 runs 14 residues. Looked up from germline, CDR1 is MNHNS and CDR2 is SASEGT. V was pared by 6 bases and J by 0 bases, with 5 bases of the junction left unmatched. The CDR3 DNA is TGTGCCAGCAGGACAGGGCCCCTCTCCTACGAGCAGTACTTC. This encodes CASRTGPLSYEQYF.

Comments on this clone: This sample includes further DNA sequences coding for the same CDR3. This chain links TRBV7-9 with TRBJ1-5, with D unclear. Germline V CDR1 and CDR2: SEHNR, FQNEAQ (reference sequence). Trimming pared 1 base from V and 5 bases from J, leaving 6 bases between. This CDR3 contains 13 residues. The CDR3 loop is CASSLGLDQPQHF. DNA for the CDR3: TGTGCCAGCAGCTTAGGGTTGGATCAGCCCCAGCATTTT.

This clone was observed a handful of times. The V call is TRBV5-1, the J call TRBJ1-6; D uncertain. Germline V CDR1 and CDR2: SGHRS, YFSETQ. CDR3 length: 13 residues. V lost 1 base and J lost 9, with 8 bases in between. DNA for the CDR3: TGCGCCAGCAGCTTGTTACTTGGTTCACCCCTCCACTTT. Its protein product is CASSLLLGSPLHF.

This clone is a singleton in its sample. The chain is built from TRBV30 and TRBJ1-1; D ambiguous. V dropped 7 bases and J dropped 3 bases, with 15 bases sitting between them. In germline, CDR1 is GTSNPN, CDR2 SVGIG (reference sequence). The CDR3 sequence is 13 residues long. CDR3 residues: CAFARSRDTEAFF. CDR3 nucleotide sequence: TGTGCCTTCGCGAGGTCGAGGGACACTGAAGCTTTCTTT.

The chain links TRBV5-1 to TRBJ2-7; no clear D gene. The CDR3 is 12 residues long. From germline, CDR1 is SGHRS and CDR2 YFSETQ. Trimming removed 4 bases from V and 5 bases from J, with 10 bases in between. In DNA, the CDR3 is TGCGCCAGCAGCACTGGACCCCACGAGCAGTACTTC. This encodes CASSTGPHEQYF.

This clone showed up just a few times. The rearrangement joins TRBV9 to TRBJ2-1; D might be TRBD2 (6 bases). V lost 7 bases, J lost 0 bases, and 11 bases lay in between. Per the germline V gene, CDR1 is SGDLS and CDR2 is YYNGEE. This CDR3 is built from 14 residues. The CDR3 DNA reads TGTGCCAGCGGCGGGACGGTCTCCTACAATGAGCAGTTCTTC. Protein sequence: CASGGTVSYNEQFF.

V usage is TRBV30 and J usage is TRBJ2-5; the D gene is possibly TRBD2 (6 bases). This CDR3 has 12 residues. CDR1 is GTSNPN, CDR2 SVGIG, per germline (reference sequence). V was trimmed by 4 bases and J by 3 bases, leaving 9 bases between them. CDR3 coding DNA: TGTGCCTGGACCGGGAGTGAAGAGACCCAGTACTTC. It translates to CAWTGSEETQYF.

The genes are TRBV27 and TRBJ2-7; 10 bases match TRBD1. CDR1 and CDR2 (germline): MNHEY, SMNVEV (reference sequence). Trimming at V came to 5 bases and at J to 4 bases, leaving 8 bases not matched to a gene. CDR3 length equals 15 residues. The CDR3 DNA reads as TGTGCCAGCAGTCCTCTCCGGGACAGGGGTTACGAGCAGTACTTC. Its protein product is CASSPLRDRGYEQYF.

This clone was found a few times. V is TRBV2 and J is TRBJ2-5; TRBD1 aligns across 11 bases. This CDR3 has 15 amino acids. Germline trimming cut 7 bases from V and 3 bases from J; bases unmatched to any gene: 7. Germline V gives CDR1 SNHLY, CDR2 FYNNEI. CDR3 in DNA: TGTGCCAGCACGGCGGACAGGGGGCCCGAAGAGACCCAGTACTTC. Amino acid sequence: CASTADRGPEETQYF.

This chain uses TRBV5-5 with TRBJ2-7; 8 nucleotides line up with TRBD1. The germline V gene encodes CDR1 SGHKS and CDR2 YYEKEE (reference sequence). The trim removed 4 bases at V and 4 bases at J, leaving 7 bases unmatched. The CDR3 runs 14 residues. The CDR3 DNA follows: TGTGCCAGCAGCCCCGGACAGGGTTGGTACGAGCAGTACTTC. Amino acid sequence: CASSPGQGWYEQYF.

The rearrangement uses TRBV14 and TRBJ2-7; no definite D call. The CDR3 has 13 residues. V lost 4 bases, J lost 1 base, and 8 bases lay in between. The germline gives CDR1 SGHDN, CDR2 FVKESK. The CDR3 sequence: CASSLRLSYEQYF. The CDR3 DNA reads TGTGCCAGCAGCCTTCGGTTATCCTACGAGCAGTACTTC. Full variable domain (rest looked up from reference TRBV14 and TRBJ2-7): EAGVTQFPSHSVIEKGQTVTLRCDPISGHDNLYWYRRVMGKEIKFLLHFVKESKQDESGMPNNRFLAERTGGTYSTLKVQPAELEDSGVYFCASSLRLSYEQYFGPGTRLTVT.

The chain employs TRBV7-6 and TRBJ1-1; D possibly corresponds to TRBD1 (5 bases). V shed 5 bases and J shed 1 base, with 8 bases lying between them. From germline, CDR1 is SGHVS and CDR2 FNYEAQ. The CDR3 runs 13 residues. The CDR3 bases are TGTGCCAGCAGCCCACAGGAGAACACTGAAGCTTTCTTT. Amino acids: CASSPQENTEAFF.